The 30 T cell receptor beta chains given below trace back to one sample, sequenced in a study of T-cell reconstitution after alpha-beta-depleted transplantation in children. As it was prepared, the TCRbeta library received unique molecular identifiers. From the PCR reads, TCRdb called clonotypes with MiXCR, one entry per CDR3 protein. The sample comprises approximately 400,000 distinct CDR3 sequences, around 9.9% of which are singletons, and approximately 5% rests with the top ten. Sequencing used PBMCs from the stem cell graft donor, obtained from the stem cell graft. These receptor sequences come from a human donor who donated a stem cell graft to a child with acute myeloid leukemia.

Ten or more counts support this clonotype. The gene calls are TRBV29-1 and TRBJ2-1, with D hard to call. The length of the CDR3 is 12 residues. CDR1 is SQVTM, CDR2 ANQGSEA, per germline. V lost 4 bases and J 5 bases, leaving 9 bases between the germline ends. CDR3 region: CSVGPSDNEQFF. DNA of the CDR3: TGCAGCGTTGGTCCATCAGACAATGAGCAGTTCTTC.

This clonotype showed up just a few times. This chain links TRBV5-1 with TRBJ1-4; possible D gene TRBD1, 5 bases. The CDR3 extends over 16 amino acids. Germline CDR1 and CDR2: SGHRS and YFSETQ. Between the trimmed V and J ends, which lost 4 bases and 0 bases, there was a span of 13 bases. The CDR3 sequence: CASSQSGPPTNEKLFF. Here the CDR3 DNA reads TGCGCCAGCAGCCAATCGGGGCCTCCAACTAATGAAAAACTGTTTTTT.

The CDR3 nucleotides read TGTGCCAGCAGCCAAGATGGCGGGGGGGCCTTTAGGTCTGTACCAGATACGCAGTATTTT. Amino acid sequence: CASSQDGGGAFRSVPDTQYF. V is TRBV4-2 and J is TRBJ2-3, with 9 positions matching TRBD2. The J segment lost 4 bases and the V segment lost 0 bases, leaving 17 bases of the junction unmatched. The CDR3 is made up of 20 amino acids. CDR1 and CDR2 (germline): LGHNA, YNFKEQ.

This clonotype was seen ten or more times. The chain couples TRBV7-9 to TRBJ2-2; TRBD2 agrees at 8 bases. CDR3 length: 18 amino acids. V lost 4 bases, J lost 5 bases, and 15 bases stayed unmatched. The germline V gene encodes CDR1 SEHNR and CDR2 FQNEAQ (reference sequence). The CDR3, as DNA: TGTGCCAGCAGCTCAACCTCCTCCCGGTTAGCGGGGACCGGGGAGCTGTTTTTT. Its translation: CASSSTSSRLAGTGELFF.

This clonotype came up a few times. The V gene is TRBV20-1, the J gene TRBJ1-2, with TRBD1 matching 7 bases. Germline loops: CDR1 DFQATT, CDR2 SNEGSKA (reference sequence). The CDR3 totals 14 residues. V was pared by 6 bases and J by 0 bases, with 7 bases of the junction left unmatched. The CDR3 bases are TGCAGTGCCCAAGGGACAGCCGCTAACTATGGCTACACCTTC. This codes for CSAQGTAANYGYTF.

The chain employs TRBV11-2 and TRBJ2-3; no clear D gene. The V and J ends lost 5 bases and 0 bases respectively, with 24 bases between them. The CDR3 runs 19 residues. Germline V lookup: CDR1 SGHAT, CDR2 FQNNGV. In DNA form, the CDR3 reads TGTGCCAGCAGCCCACGTGGGCCCTACCAAAAAACTAGCACAGATACGCAGTATTTT. This codes for CASSPRGPYQKTSTDTQYF.

V is TRBV5-1 and J is TRBJ2-7; TRBD1 matches 8 bases. In germline, CDR1 is SGHRS, CDR2 YFSETQ. The CDR3 loop spans 14 amino acids. The V segment lost 0 bases and the J segment 3 bases; nucleotides outside the gene matches: 2. This CDR3 is CASSLAGQDYEQYF. For the CDR3, the DNA is TGCGCCAGCAGCTTGGCGGGACAGGACTACGAGCAGTACTTC.

The chain joins TRBV11-1 to TRBJ2-1; perhaps TRBD1 as D (6 bases). The V gene's germline CDR1 is SGHAT and CDR2 FQDESV (reference sequence). V was trimmed by 4 bases and J by 3 bases, leaving 16 bases between them. CDR3 length: 16 amino acids. CDR3 protein: CASSSRIRGNYNEQFF. For the CDR3, the DNA is TGTGCCAGCAGCTCGCGTATCAGGGGCAACTACAATGAGCAGTTCTTC.

This clonotype was counted a few times. V and J are TRBV20-1 and TRBJ1-2, with D perhaps TRBD1 (5 bases). From germline, CDR1 is DFQATT and CDR2 SNEGSKA (reference sequence). This CDR3 has 14 residues. Trimming took 0 bases from V and 4 from J, leaving 12 bases between them. Here the CDR3 reads CSARDPRAGYGYTF. The DNA of the CDR3 is TGCAGTGCTAGAGATCCCAGGGCGGGCTATGGCTACACCTTC.

This clonotype showed up just a few times. The chain carries TRBV5-1 and TRBJ1-2; TRBD1 is a possible D gene (6 bases). Between the trimmed V and J ends, which lost 0 bases and 4 bases, there was a span of 16 bases. CDR1 is SGHRS, CDR2 YFSETQ, per germline. This CDR3 has 16 residues. The CDR3 nucleotides are TGCGCCAGCAGCTTGGGGACCAGGGGTATGGGCTATGGCTACACCTTC. It codes for CASSLGTRGMGYGYTF.

This clonotype was counted many times. The chain employs TRBV6-1 and TRBJ2-1; 9 nucleotides line up with TRBD1. This CDR3 comprises 15 residues. In germline, CDR1 is MNHNS, CDR2 SASEGT. The ends lost 6 bases at V and 0 bases at J; junction bases unmatched: 3. Written as DNA, the CDR3 is TGTGCCAGCAGGGACAGGGGACGCTCCTACAATGAGCAGTTCTTC. Translating it yields CASRDRGRSYNEQFF.

This clonotype came up many times. V gene TRBV20-1 combines with J gene TRBJ2-5, with a possible D match to TRBD2 (6 bases). Trimming removed 2 bases from V and 2 bases from J, with 12 bases in between. Germline CDR1 DFQATT, CDR2 SNEGSKA (reference sequence). This CDR3 has 14 residues. The CDR3 spells CSARRGTAQETQYF. DNA of the CDR3: TGCAGTGCTAGACGGGGGACGGCACAAGAGACCCAGTACTTC.

The rearrangement joins TRBV6-1 to TRBJ2-1; possible D gene TRBD2, 5 bases. The CDR3 contains 14 residues. Germline loops: CDR1 MNHNS, CDR2 SASEGT. Trimming left V 8 bases short and J 0 bases short, with 11 bases between. CDR3 protein: CASGSQSSYNEQFF. CDR3 in DNA: TGTGCCAGCGGGAGCCAAAGCTCCTACAATGAGCAGTTCTTC.

This clonotype was seen a handful of times. A much larger clone differs by one base, so this may be a read error. The rearrangement joins TRBV29-1 to TRBJ2-4; 7 positions agree with TRBD2. CDR1 and CDR2 (germline): SQVTM, ANQGSEA. CDR3 length equals 12 residues. The CDR3 region has the DNA TGCAGCGGAGCGGGAACCAAAAACAGTCAGTACTTC. Amino acid sequence: CSGAGTKNSQYF.

About this clonotype: One end of the junction fails to match germline, which may point to a read error. The chain is built from TRBV12-3 or TRBV12-4 and TRBJ2-7; 8 positions match TRBD1. The CDR3 is 11 residues long. The CDR3 loop reads CASSAGQVGRF. For the CDR3, the DNA is TGTGCCAGCAGTGCGGGACAGGTTGGTCGCTTC.

This clonotype was seen a handful of times. V and J are TRBV30 and TRBJ1-1; no clear D gene. The CDR3 contains 15 residues. V lost 2 bases, J lost 3 bases, and 16 bases lay in between. Germline lookup yields CDR1 GTSNPN and CDR2 SVGIG (reference sequence). The CDR3 is CAWSSWGGGDTEAFF. In DNA, the CDR3 is TGTGCCTGGAGTAGTTGGGGAGGCGGAGACACTGAAGCTTTCTTT.

This clonotype was counted only a few times. The J gene is TRBJ1-1, the V gene TRBV6-2 or TRBV6-3, with TRBD1 matching 10 bases. Germline V CDR1 and CDR2: MNHEY, SVGEGT. The CDR3 has 13 amino acids. With V trimmed by 6 bases and J by 6 bases, 4 bases remained unmatched. As DNA, the CDR3 is TGTGCCAGCAGGAGACAGGGGGCCTCTGAAGCTTTCTTT. Translated, it gives CASRRQGASEAFF.

V and J are TRBV2 and TRBJ2-3; D possibly corresponds to TRBD2 (7 bases). The V end was cut by 6 bases, the J end by 8 bases, with 18 bases between. The CDR3 consists of 14 residues. CDR1 and CDR2 (germline): SNHLY, FYNNEI. As DNA, the CDR3 is TGTGCCAGCAGCGCGGACAGTGGGAGGGGTACGCAGTATTTT. Encoded protein: CASSADSGRGTQYF.

The rearrangement joins TRBV7-9 to TRBJ2-5; 7 bases are shared with TRBD1. CDR1 is SEHNR, CDR2 FQNEAQ, per germline (reference sequence). V lost 5 bases and J lost 1; bases outside the gene matches: 7. The CDR3 has 15 residues. CDR3 nucleotide sequence: TGTGCCAGCAGCGAGGGGGCCATTCGCCAAGAGACCCAGTACTTC. Residues: CASSEGAIRQETQYF.

This clonotype was observed at least ten times. The J gene is TRBJ2-1, the V gene TRBV18; D is ambiguous. The CDR3 contains 14 residues. Looked up from germline, CDR1 is KGHSH and CDR2 is LQKENI. Trimming removed 3 bases at V and 0 bases at J, with 6 bases between. The DNA of the CDR3 is TGTGCCAGCTCACCGCCAAGCTCCTACAATGAGCAGTTCTTC. As protein: CASSPPSSYNEQFF. Full variable domain (missing parts from reference TRBV18 and TRBJ2-1): NAGVMQNPRHLVRRRGQEARLRCSPMKGHSHVYWYRQLPEEGLKFMVYLQKENIIDESGMPKERFSAEFPKEGPSILRIQQVVRGDSAAYFCASSPPSSYNEQFFGPGTRLTVL.

Details on this clonotype: One junction end disagrees with the germline gene, perhaps due to a read error. V is TRBV29-1 and J is TRBJ2-5; no firm D call. The CDR3 has 12 residues. Germline V CDR1 and CDR2: SQVTM, ANQGSEA. The CDR3 nucleotides are TGCAGCGTTGTCATAACCCAAGTGACCCAGTACTTC. It codes for CSVVITQVTQYF.

The V and J genes are TRBV5-1 and TRBJ2-1; 7 bases agree with TRBD2. Trimming removed 0 bases from V and 6 bases from J; junction bases left unmatched: 12. CDR1 is SGHRS, CDR2 YFSETQ, per germline. This CDR3 region has 17 residues. CDR3 sequence: CASSLAIVGTIGNEQFF. DNA for the CDR3: TGCGCCAGCAGCTTGGCCATCGTCGGGACTATAGGCAATGAGCAGTTCTTC.

This clonotype was counted only a few times. The genes are TRBV5-1 and TRBJ2-7, with 9 positions matching TRBD2. This CDR3 has 15 amino acids. From germline, CDR1 is SGHRS and CDR2 YFSETQ. Losses at the gene ends were 4 bases for V and 4 bases for J; bases not matched to a gene: 9. The CDR3 loop reads CASSNSGSMVYEQYF. The CDR3 nucleotides are TGCGCCAGCAGCAATAGCGGGAGTATGGTGTACGAGCAGTACTTC.

A note on this clonotype: A junction boundary mismatches the germline segment, possibly from a read error. This rearrangement joins TRBV29-1 to TRBJ2-1; D unresolved. The CDR3 is made up of 13 amino acids. In germline, CDR1 is SQVTM, CDR2 ANQGSEA. This CDR3 is CSSRPFTYNERFF. The CDR3 DNA reads as TGCAGCTCCCGTCCCTTCACCTACAATGAGCGGTTCTTC.

The table lists this clonotype with a few counts. V and J are TRBV6-1 and TRBJ2-5; no reliable D call. The ends were cut back, 7 bases at V and 7 bases at J, with 16 bases in the middle. Germline loops: CDR1 MNHNS, CDR2 SASEGT. This CDR3 comprises 13 residues. In nucleotides, the CDR3 is TGTGCCAGCAATCTGCGGTTGGATGGGACCCAGTACTTC. This codes for CASNLRLDGTQYF.

This clonotype was detected ten times or more. The chain links TRBV20-1 to TRBJ1-4; TRBD1 agrees at 10 bases. In germline, CDR1 is DFQATT, CDR2 SNEGSKA (reference sequence). The CDR3 consists of 13 residues. V shed 4 bases, J shed 5 bases, and the junction held 1 base outside the gene matches. The CDR3 is CSATGQGNEKLFF. CDR3 nucleotide sequence: TGCAGTGCTACGGGACAGGGGAATGAAAAACTGTTTTTT.

This clonotype was seen more than once but under ten times. V and J are TRBV6-5 and TRBJ2-1; D remains ambiguous. There are 13 residues in the CDR3. V was cut by 0 bases and J by 6 bases, with 6 bases left in between. Germline V gene sequence: CDR1 MNHEY, CDR2 SVGAGI. CDR3 region: CASSYSGRNEQFF. The CDR3, as DNA: TGTGCCAGCAGTTACTCAGGCCGCAATGAGCAGTTCTTC.

A few counts support this clonotype. This chain uses TRBV27 with TRBJ1-2; 9 bases match TRBD1. The CDR3 totals 15 residues. Losses at the gene ends were 8 bases for V and 4 bases for J; bases not matched to a gene: 11. Germline V CDR1 and CDR2: MNHEY, SMNVEV (reference sequence). Here the CDR3 reads CASFAPPGQGYGYTF. For the CDR3, the DNA is TGTGCCAGCTTTGCACCCCCGGGACAGGGCTATGGCTACACCTTC.

This clonotype has a count of ten or more. The chain carries TRBV5-1 and TRBJ2-2; D is possibly TRBD1 or TRBD2 (5 bases each). The CDR3 is 14 residues long. V gave up 0 bases and J gave up 6 bases, with 9 bases separating them. Germline V gene sequence: CDR1 SGHRS, CDR2 YFSETQ. In DNA form, the CDR3 reads TGCGCCAGCAGCTTGGCCGGGGCAGCCGGGGAGCTGTTTTTT. It encodes CASSLAGAAGELFF.

This clonotype was found many times. The chain carries TRBV12-3 or TRBV12-4 and TRBJ1-5; 10 positions match TRBD1. Germline trimming cut 5 bases from V and 15 bases from J; bases unmatched to any gene: 4. This CDR3 is built from 11 residues. The CDR3 here is CASSGQGGPHF. The CDR3 DNA reads TGTGCCAGCAGTGGACAGGGGGGACCGCATTTT.